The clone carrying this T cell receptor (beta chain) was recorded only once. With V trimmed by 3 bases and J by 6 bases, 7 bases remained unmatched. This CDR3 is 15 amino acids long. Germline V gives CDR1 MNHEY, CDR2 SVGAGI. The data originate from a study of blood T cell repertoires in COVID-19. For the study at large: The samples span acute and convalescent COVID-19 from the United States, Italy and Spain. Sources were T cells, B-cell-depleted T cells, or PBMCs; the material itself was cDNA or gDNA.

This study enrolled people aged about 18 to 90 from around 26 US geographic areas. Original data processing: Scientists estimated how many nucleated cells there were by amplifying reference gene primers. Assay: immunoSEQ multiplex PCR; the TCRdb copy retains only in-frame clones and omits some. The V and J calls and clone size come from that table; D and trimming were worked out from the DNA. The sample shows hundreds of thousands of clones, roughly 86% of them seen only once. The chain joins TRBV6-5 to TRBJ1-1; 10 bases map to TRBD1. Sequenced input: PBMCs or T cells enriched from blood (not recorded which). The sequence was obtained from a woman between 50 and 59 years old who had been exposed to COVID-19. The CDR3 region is CASSYTGTGVAEAFF. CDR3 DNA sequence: TGTGCCAGCAGTTATACCGGGACAGGGGTCGCTGAAGCTTTCTTT.